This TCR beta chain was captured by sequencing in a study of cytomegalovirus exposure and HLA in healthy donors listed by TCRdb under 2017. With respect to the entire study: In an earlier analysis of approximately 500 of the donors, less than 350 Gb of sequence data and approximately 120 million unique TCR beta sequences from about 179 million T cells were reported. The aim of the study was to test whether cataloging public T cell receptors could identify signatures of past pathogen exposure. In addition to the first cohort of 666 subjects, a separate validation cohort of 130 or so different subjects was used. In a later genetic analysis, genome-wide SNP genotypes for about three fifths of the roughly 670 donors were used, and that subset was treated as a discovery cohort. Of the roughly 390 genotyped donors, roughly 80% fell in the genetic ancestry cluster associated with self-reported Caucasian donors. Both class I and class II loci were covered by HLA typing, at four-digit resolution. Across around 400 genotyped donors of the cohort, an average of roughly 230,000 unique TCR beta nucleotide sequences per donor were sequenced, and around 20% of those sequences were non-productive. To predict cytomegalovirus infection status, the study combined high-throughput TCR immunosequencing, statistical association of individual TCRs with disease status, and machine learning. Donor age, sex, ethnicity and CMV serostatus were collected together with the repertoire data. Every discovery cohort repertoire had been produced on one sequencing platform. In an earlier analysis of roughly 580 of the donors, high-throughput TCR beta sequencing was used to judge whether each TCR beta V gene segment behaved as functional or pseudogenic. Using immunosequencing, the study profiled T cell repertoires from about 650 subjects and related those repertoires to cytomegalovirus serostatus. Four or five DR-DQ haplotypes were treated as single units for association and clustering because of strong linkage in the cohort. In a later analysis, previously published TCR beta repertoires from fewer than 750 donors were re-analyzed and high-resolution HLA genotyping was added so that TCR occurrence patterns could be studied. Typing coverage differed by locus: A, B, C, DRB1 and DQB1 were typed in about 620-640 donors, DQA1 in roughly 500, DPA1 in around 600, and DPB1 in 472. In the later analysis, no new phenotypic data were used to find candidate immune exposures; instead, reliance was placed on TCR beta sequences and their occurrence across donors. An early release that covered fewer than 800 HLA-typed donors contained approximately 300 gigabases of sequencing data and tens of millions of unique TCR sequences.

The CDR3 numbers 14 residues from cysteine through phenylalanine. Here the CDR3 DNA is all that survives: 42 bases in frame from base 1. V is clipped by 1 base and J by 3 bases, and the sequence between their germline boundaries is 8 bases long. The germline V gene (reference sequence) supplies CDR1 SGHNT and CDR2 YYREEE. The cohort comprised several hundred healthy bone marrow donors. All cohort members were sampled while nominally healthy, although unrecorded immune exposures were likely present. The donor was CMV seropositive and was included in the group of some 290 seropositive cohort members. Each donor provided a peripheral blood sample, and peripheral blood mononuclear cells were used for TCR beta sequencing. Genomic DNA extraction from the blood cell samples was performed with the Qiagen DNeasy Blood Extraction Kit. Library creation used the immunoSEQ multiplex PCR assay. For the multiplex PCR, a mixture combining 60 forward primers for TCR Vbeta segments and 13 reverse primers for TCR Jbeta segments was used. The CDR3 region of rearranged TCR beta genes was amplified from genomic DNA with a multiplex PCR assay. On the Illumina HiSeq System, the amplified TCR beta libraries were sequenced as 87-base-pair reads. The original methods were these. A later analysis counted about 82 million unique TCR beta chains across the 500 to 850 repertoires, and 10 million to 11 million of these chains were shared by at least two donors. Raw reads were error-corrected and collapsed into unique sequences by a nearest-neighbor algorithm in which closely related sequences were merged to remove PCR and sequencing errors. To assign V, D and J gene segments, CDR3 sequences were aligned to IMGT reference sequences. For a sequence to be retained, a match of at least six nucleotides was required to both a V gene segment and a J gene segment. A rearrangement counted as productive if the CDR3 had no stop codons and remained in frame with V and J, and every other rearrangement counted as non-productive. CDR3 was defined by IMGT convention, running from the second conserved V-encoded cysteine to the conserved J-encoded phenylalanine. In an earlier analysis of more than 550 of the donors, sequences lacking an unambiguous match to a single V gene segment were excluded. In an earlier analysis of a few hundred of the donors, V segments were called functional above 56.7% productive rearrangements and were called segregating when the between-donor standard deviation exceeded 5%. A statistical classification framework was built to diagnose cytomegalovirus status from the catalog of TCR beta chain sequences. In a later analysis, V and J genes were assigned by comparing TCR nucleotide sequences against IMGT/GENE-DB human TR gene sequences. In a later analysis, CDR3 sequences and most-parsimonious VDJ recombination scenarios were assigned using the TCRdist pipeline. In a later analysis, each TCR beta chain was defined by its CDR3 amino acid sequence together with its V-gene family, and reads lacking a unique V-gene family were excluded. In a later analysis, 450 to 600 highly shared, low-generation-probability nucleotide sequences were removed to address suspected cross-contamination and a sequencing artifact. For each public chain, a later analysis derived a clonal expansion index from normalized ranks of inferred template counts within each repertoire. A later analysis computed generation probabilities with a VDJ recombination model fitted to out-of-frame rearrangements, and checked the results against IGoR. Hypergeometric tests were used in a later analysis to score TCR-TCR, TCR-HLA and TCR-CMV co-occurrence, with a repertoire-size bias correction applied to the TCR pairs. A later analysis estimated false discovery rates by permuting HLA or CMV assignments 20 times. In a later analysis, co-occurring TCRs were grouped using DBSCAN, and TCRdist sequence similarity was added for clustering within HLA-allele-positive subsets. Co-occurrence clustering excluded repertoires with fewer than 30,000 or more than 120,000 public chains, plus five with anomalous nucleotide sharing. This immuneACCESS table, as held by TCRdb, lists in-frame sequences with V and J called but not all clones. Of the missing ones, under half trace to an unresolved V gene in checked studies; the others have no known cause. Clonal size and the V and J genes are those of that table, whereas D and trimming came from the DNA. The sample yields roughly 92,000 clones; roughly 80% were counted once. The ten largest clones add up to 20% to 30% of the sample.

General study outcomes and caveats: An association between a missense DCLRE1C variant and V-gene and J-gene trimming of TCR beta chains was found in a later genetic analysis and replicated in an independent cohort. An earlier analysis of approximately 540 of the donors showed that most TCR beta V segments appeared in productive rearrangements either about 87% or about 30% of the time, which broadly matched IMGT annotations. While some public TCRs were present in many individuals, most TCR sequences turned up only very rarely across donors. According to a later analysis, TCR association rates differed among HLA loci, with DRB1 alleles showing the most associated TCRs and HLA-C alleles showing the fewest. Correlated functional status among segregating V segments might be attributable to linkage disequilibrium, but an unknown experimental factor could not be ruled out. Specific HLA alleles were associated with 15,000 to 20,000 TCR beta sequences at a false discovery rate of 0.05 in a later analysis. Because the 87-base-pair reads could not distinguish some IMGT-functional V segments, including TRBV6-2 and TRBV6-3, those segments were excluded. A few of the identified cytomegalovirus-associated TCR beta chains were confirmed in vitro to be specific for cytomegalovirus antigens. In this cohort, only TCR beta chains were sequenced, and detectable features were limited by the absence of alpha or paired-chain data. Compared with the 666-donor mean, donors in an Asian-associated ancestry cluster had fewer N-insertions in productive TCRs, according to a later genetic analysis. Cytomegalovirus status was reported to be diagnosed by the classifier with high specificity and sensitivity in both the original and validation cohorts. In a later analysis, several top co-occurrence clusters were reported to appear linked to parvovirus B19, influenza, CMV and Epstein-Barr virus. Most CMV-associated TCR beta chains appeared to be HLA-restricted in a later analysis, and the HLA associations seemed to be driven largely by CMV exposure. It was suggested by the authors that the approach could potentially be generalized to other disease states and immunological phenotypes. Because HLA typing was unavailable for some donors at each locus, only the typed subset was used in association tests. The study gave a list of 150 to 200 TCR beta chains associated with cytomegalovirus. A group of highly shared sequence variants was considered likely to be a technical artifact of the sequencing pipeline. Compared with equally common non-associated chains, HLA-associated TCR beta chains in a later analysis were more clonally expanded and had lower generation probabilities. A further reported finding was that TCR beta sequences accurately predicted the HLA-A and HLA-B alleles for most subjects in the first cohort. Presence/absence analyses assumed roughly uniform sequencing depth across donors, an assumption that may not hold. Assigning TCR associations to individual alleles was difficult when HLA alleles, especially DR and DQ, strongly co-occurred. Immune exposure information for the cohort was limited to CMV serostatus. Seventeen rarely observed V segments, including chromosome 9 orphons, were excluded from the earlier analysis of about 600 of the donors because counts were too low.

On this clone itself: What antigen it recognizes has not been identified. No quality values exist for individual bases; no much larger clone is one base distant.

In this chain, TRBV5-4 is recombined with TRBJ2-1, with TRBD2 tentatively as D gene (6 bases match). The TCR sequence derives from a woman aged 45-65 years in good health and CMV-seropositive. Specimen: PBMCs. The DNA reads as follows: TGTGCCAGCAGCTTGTGGGGGGACTACAATGAGCAGTTCTTC. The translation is CASSLWGDYNEQFF.